Listed below are T cell receptor beta chains from one sample, sequenced in a study of blood T cell repertoires in COVID-19. The assay was immunoSEQ multiplex PCR, and TCRdb's table has in-frame clones only and misses some. The profile covers about 230,000 clones, with approximately 82% appearing a single time and around 5.4% taken by the ten largest. Source material: peripheral blood. These receptors were collected from an elderly man with acute or convalescent COVID-19. Each CDR3 is given with its conserved first and last residue. The D gene is left open where the match is weak. Where a row states a size, it is once, few, many or the class of an expanded clone; other rows omit it.

TRBV6-5	TRBD2	TRBJ2-3	.	TGTGCCAGCAGACCAACGACGGGGGGGCGAGATACGCAGTATTTT	CASRPTTGGRDTQYF
TRBV5-4	TRBD2	TRBJ2-7	few	TGTGCCAGCAGCTGGGGGGGGTCGGGTGAGCAGTACTTC	CASSWGGSGEQYF
TRBV7-2	TRBD1	TRBJ1-1	.	TGTGCCAGCAGCCGGAGGACAGGGGGACTGGTCACTGAAGCTTTCTTT	CASSRRTGGLVTEAFF
TRBV30	.	TRBJ1-1	.	TGTGCCTCCCAGGGAAACACTGAAGCTTTCTTT	CASQGNTEAFF
TRBV3-1/TRBV3-2	.	TRBJ2-1	.	TGTGCCAGCAGCCAAGGAGACAGCTACAATGAGCAGTTCTTC	CASSQGDSYNEQFF
TRBV11-2	.	TRBJ2-1	few	TGTGCCAGCAGCTTAGTGGCGGCTGGGGGCAAGAATGAGCAGTTCTTC	CASSLVAAGGKNEQFF
TRBV6-5	.	TRBJ1-5	.	TGTGCCAGCAGGTCCGGAGGGGCCCATCAGCCCCAGCATTTT	CASRSGGAHQPQHF
TRBV5-1	.	TRBJ1-3	.	TGCGCCAGCAGCTTGGATACAGGGACGAGGAACACCATATATTTT	CASSLDTGTRNTIYF
TRBV4-2	TRBD1	TRBJ2-7	.	TGTGCCAGCAGCCAAGATTGGGGACAGGGTCTCGAGCAGTACTTC	CASSQDWGQGLEQYF
TRBV28	.	TRBJ2-3	few	TGTGCCAGCAGTTGGGCGAGCACAGATACGCAGTATTTT	CASSWASTDTQYF
TRBV11-2	.	TRBJ2-3	.	TGTGCCAGCAGCTTAGATCTCGGGATTTCTGATACGCAGTATTTT	CASSLDLGISDTQYF
TRBV10-3	.	TRBJ2-2	.	TGTGCCATCAGTGATAGTTTATCCCCTGGGGAGCTGTTTTTT	CAISDSLSPGELFF
TRBV5-1	TRBD1	TRBJ1-4	.	TGCGCCAGCAGTTTGGGACAGTCTAATGAAAAACTGTTTTTT	CASSLGQSNEKLFF
TRBV6-2/TRBV6-3	TRBD1	TRBJ2-7	.	TGTGCCAGCAGTTACAGGGACAGGGCAATCTACGAGCAGTACTTC	CASSYRDRAIYEQYF
TRBV11-2	.	TRBJ2-7	.	TGTGCCAGCAGCTTAGAAGGGTTAGGGGGACCTCGGTACGAGCAGTACTTC	CASSLEGLGGPRYEQYF
TRBV5-8	TRBD1	TRBJ1-1	.	TGTGCCAGCAGCCGGGACAGTTACTACACTGAAGCTTTCTTT	CASSRDSYYTEAFF
TRBV6-4	TRBD2	TRBJ2-7	.	TGTGCCAGCAGTGACCGTCACCAGGGAGGGGAGCAGTACTTC	CASSDRHQGGEQYF
TRBV18	.	TRBJ1-1	once	TGTGCCAGCTCATCTAGACAGGAGGAAGCTTTCTTT	CASSSRQEEAFF
TRBV7-2	.	TRBJ1-1	.	TGTGCCAGCAGCTTAGTACTGAAAAACACTGAAGCTTTCTTT	CASSLVLKNTEAFF
TRBV2	TRBD2	TRBJ2-7	.	TGTGCCAGCAGTGGGACTAGCTCTAGTGAGCAGTACTTC	CASSGTSSSEQYF
TRBV6-5	TRBD1	TRBJ1-1	.	TGTGCCAGCACCCGACAGGGCTCCACTGAAGCTTTCTTT	CASTRQGSTEAFF
TRBV18	TRBD2	TRBJ2-3	.	TGTGCCAGCTCACCCGGAGTCGGGAGGGAAACAGATACGCAGTATTTT	CASSPGVGRETDTQYF
TRBV9	TRBD2	TRBJ2-1	.	TGTGCCAGCAGCGTAGATCCAGCGGGAGGTCGCGAGCAGTTCTTC	CASSVDPAGGREQFF
TRBV30	.	TRBJ1-5	once	TGTGCCTGGAGTGTTCTGGGGCTCAATCAGCCCCAGCATTTT	CAWSVLGLNQPQHF
TRBV19	.	TRBJ1-1	.	TGTGCCAGTAGTATCGACAGGAACACTGAAGCTTTCTTT	CASSIDRNTEAFF
TRBV28	.	TRBJ2-3	.	TGTGCCAGCAGCGCGCCCTCCAGCGCGGGAGATACGCAGTATTTT	CASSAPSSAGDTQYF
TRBV6-4	TRBD2	TRBJ2-3	.	TGTGCCAGCAGTGGGACTAGATTCGATACGCAGTATTTT	CASSGTRFDTQYF
TRBV28	TRBD1	TRBJ2-1	.	TGTGCCAGCAGTAGCCCCGGGACAGGGGCCAGCTCCTACAATGAGCAGTTCTTC	CASSSPGTGASSYNEQFF